Listed below are T cell receptor beta chains from one sample, sequenced in a study of T cell changes during pregnancy in multiple sclerosis. Repertoires were generated with immunoSEQ multiplex PCR, while TCRdb's copy carries only in-frame clones and drops some. The sample comprises some 41,000 clones, about 89% of which are singletons, and 0.51% rests with the top ten. The input for sequencing was CD4+ T cells from peripheral blood mononuclear cells, taken in the first trimester of pregnancy. Source of these receptors: a female donor with multiple sclerosis, enrolled in a pregnancy study. Each CDR3 is given with its conserved first and last residue. Clone sizes are given selectively: once, few, many, or a class where the clone is expanded.

- | TRBV19 | CASSIRLAGGIAKNIQYF
- | TRBV6-5 | CASKRRGVTEAFF
- | TRBV5-1 | CASSLERGAGPEAFF
- | TRBV5-1 | CASSLAAGLAFYEQYF
- | TRBV7-9 | CASSLAQRWNTEAFF
- | TRBV4-2 | CASSHGTSPNQPQHF
- | TRBV5-1 | CASSWGQGGEKLFF
few | TRBV5-4 | CASSLPLDGGSGNTIYF
- | TRBV30 | CAWSTTGGTEAFF
- | TRBV7-3 | CASSLQTGDGYTF
- | TRBV4-2 | CASSQTDRGGGYTF
- | TRBV10-2 | CASSERAGVSTDTQYF
- | TRBV30 | CAWSVWRDPGNTIYF
- | TRBV7-2 | CASSPRGNTEAFF
few | TRBV13 | CASSLGNSNTEAFF
- | TRBV6-6 | CASRTSGENYNEQFF
once | TRBV19 | CASSSGQGATETQYF
- | TRBV5-1 | CASSRTGEKLFF
few | TRBV9 | CASSLAVTSRGQETQYF
- | TRBV18 | CASSPTLAGTTDTQYF
- | TRBV11-2 | CASSAPGTLVMGQFF
few | TRBV27 | CASIEGSIQYF
- | TRBV5-4 | CASSKDSSGEKLFF
- | TRBV15 | CATSRDPGPGNTIYF
- | TRBV18 | CASSTGADQPQHF
- | TRBV5-1 | CASSFDRDGYTF
few | TRBV7-2 | CASSLGSGLNQPQHF
- | TRBV4-1 | CASSQVEGVSYEQYF
- | TRBV27 | CASRAGTGAHNEQFF
- | TRBV7-2 | CASSLESYEQYF
- | TRBV6-5 | CASSYDSGLEGETQYF
once | TRBV4-2 | CASSRKGGRGTYNEQFF
- | TRBV5-1 | CASSSIGMIITGGGYEQYF
- | TRBV6-1 | CASRRLGASGYTF
- | TRBV2 | CASRGTGQETQYF
- | TRBV4-1 | CASSQELRAPTDTQYF
- | TRBV21-1 | CASSLTDRGRGYTF
- | TRBV5-6 | CASSLRGPSYSGNTIYF
- | TRBV5-1 | CASSSPSPGTGATEAFF
- | TRBV6-6 | CASSLYGDQPQHF
- | TRBV2 | CASTLTGSETQYF
- | TRBV6-5 | CASSYPRGYGYTF
- | TRBV5-1 | CASTGEGNEQFF
- | TRBV27 | CASSLSTGTGGTNEKLFF
few | TRBV6-8 | CASTLDGSYGYTF
few | TRBV19 | CASSIGGQPNQPQHF
- | TRBV5-6 | CASSLDWQGGELFF
- | TRBV18 | CASSPDKGNTIYF
- | TRBV6-1 | CASRTGGSGGNTIYF
- | TRBV13 | CASSLGRDRVVTGELFF
- | TRBV18 | CASSPPPTGEQFF
medium-sized | TRBV18 | CASSGPGQALPSFDEQYF
- | TRBV6-6 | CASSLPLLNTEAFF